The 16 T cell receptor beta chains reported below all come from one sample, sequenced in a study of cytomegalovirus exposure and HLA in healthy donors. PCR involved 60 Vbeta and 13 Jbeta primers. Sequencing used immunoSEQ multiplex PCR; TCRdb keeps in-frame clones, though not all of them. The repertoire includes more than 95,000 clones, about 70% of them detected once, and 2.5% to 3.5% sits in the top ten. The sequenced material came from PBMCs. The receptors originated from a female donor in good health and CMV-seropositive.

As DNA, the CDR3 is TGTGCCTGGAGTGTAACAGGGCGGAACTATGGCTACACCTTC. Protein sequence: CAWSVTGRNYGYTF. V usage is TRBV30 and J usage is TRBJ1-2; a weak D match, TRBD1 (6 bases). The V gene lost 0 bases and the J gene lost 2 bases, with 10 bases spanning the gap. The germline CDR1 and CDR2 sequences are GTSNPN and SVGIG (reference sequence). The CDR3 totals 14 residues.

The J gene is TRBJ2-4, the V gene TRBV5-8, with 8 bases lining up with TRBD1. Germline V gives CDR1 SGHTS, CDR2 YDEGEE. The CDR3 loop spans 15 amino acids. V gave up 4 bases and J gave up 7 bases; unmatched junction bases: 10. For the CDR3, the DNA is TGTGCCAGCAGCGCCCGACAGGGGAGTGGGAACATTCAGTACTTC. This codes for CASSARQGSGNIQYF.

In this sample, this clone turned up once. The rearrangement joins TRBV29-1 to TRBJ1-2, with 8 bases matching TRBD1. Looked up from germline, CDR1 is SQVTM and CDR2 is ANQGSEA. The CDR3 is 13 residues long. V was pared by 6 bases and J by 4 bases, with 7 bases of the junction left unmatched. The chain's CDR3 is CSVSGQGSYGYTF. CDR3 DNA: TGCAGCGTATCAGGACAGGGTAGCTATGGCTACACCTTC.

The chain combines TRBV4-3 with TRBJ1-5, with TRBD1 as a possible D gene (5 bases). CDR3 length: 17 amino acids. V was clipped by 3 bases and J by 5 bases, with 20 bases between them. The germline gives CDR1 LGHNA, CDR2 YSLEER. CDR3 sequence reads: CASSHSSGPRGDQPQHF. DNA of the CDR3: TGCGCCAGCAGCCATTCCTCGGGACCCCGGGGGGATCAGCCCCAGCATTTT.

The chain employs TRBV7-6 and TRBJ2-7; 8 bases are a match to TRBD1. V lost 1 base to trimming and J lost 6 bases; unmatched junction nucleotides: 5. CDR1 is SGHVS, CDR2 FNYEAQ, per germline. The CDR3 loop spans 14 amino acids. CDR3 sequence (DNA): TGTGCCAGCAGCTTAGTGCAGGGGGCAAGCGAGCAGTACTTC. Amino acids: CASSLVQGASEQYF. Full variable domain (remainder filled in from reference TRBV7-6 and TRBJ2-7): GAGVSQSPRYKVTKRGQDVALRCDPISGHVSLYWYRQALGQGPEFLTYFNYEAQQDKSGLPNDRFSAERPEGSISTLTIQRTEQRDSAMYRCASSLVQGASEQYFGPGTRLTVT.

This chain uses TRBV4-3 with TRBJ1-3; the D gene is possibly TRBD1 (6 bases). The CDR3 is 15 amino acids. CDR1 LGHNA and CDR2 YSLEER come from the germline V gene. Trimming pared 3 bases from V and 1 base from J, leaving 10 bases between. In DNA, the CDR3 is TGCGCCAGCAGCCAGGCCCAGGGGTCTGGAAACACCATATATTTT. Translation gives CASSQAQGSGNTIYF.

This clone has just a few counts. The CDR3 DNA follows: TGTGCCAGCAGCGTAGGACAGGAGAATGAAAAACTGTTTTTT. This translates into CASSVGQENEKLFF. This chain connects TRBV7-9 to TRBJ1-4, with 7 positions matching TRBD1. The germline gives CDR1 SEHNR, CDR2 FQNEAQ (reference sequence). There are 14 residues in the CDR3. The V segment lost 5 bases and the J segment 5 bases; nucleotides outside the gene matches: 5.

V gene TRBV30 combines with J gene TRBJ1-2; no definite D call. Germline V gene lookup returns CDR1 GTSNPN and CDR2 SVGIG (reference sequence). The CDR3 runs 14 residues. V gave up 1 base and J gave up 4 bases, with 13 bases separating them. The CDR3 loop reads CAWSGRSVFYGYTF. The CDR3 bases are TGTGCCTGGAGTGGGCGGAGCGTTTTCTATGGCTACACCTTC.

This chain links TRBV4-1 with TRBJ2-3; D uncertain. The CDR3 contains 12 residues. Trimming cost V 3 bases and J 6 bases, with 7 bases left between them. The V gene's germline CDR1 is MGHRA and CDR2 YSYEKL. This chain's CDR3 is CASSQPQDTQYF. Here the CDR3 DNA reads TGCGCCAGCAGCCAGCCTCAGGATACGCAGTATTTT.

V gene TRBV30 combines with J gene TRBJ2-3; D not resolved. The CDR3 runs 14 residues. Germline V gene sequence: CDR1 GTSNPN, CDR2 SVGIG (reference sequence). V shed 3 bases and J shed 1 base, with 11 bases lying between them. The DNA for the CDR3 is TGTGCCTGGAGATCCAGGATCCGCACAGATACGCAGTATTTT. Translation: CAWRSRIRTDTQYF.

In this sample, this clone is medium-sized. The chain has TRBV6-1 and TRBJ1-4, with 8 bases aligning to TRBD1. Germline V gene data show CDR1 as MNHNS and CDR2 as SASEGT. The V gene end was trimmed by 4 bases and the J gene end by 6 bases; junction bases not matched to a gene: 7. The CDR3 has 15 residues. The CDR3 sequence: CASSASGGRDEKLFF. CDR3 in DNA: TGTGCCAGCAGTGCTTCAGGGGGCAGAGATGAAAAACTGTTTTTT.

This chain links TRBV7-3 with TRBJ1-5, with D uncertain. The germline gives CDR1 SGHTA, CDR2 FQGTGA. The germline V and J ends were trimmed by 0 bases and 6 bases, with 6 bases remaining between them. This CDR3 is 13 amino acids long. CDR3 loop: CASSLTFGQPQHF. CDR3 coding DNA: TGTGCCAGCAGCTTAACGTTCGGTCAGCCCCAGCATTTT.

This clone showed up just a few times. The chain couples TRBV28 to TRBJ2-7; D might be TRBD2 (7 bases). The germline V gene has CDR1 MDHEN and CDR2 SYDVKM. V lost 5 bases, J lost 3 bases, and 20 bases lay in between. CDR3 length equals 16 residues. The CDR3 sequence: CASSGGGAPLSYEQYF. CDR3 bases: TGTGCCAGCAGTGGTGGGGGGGCCCCCCTGAGCTACGAGCAGTACTTC.

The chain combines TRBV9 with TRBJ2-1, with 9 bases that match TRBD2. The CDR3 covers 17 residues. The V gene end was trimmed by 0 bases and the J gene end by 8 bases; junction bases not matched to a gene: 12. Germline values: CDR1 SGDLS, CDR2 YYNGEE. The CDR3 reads CASSVGVAGDLLDEQFF. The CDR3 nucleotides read TGTGCCAGCAGCGTAGGGGTAGCGGGGGACCTTTTGGATGAGCAGTTCTTC.

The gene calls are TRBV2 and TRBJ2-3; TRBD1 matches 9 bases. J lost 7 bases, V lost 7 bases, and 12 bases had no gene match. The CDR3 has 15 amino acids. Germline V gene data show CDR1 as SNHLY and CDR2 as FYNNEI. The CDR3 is CASTDGQGMMNTQYF. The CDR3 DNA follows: TGTGCCAGCACAGACGGACAGGGGATGATGAATACGCAGTATTTT.

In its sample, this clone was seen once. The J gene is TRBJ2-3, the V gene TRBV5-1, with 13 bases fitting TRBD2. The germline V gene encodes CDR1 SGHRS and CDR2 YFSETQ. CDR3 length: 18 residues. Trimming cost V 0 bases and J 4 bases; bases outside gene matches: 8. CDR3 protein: CASSLAVTSGGRADTQYF. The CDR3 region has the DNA TGCGCCAGCAGCTTGGCCGTGACTAGCGGGGGGAGGGCAGATACGCAGTATTTT. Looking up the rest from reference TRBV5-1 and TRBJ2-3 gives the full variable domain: KAGVTQTPRYLIKTRGQQVTLSCSPISGHRSVSWYQQTPGQGLQFLFEYFSETQRNKGNFPGRFSGRQFSNSRSEMNVSTLELGDSALYLCASSLAVTSGGRADTQYFGPGTRLTVL.